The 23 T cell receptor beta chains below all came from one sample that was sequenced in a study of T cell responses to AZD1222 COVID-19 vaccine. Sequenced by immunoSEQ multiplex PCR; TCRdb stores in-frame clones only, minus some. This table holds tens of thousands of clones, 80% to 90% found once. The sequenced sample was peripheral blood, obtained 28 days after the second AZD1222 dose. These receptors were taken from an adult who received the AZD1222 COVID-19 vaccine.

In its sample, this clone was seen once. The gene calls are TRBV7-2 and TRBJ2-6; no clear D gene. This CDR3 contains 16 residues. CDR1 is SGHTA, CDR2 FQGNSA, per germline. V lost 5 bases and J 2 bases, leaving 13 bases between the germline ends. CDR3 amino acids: CASSPYSIPGANVLTF. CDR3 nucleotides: TGTGCCAGCAGCCCGTACTCCATTCCTGGGGCCAACGTCCTGACTTTC.

The CDR3 here is CASSSEGGETQYF. The DNA for the CDR3 is TGCGCCAGCAGCTCTGAGGGGGGAGAGACCCAGTACTTC. The rearrangement joins TRBV5-1 to TRBJ2-5; D could derive from TRBD1 or TRBD2 (6 bases each). The length of the CDR3 is 13 residues. The V end lost 3 bases, the J end lost 4 bases, and 10 bases lay between the germline ends. Germline values: CDR1 SGHRS, CDR2 YFSETQ.

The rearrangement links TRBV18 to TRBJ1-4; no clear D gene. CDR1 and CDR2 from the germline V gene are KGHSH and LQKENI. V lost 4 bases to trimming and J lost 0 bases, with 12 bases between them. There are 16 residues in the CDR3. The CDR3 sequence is CASSLGLDATNEKLFF. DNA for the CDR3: TGTGCCAGCTCACTAGGCCTCGATGCAACTAATGAAAAACTGTTTTTT.

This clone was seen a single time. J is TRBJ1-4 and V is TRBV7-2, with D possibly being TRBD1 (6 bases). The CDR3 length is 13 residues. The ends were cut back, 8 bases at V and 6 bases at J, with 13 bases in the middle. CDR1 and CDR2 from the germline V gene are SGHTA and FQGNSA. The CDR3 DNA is TGTGCCAGCGGGGGGGCCAGAGATGAAAAACTGTTTTTT. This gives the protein CASGGARDEKLFF.

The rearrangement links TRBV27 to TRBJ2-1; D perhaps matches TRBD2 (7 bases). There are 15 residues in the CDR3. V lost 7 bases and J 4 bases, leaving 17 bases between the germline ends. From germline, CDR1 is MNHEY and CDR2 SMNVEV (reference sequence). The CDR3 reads CASTRGGGTYNEQFF. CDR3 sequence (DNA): TGTGCCAGCACTCGAGGGGGGGGTACATACAATGAGCAGTTCTTC.

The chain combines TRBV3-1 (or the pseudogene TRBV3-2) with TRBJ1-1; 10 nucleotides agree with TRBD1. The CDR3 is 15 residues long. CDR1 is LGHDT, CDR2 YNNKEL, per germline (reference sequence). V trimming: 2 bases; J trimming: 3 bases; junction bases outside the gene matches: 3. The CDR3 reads CASSQLDRGDTEAFF. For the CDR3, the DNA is TGTGCCAGCAGCCAATTGGACAGGGGGGACACTGAAGCTTTCTTT.

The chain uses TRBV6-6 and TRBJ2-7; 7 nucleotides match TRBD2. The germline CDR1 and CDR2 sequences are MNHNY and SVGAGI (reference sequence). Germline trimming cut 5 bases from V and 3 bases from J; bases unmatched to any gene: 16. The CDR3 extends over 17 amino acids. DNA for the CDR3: TGTGCCAGCAGTCACCATGTCGGCGGGAGCTTCTTCTACGAGCAGTACTTC. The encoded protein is CASSHHVGGSFFYEQYF.

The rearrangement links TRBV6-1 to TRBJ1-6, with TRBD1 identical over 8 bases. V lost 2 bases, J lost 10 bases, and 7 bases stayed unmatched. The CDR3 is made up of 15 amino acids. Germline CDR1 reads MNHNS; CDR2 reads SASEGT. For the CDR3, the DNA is TGTGCCAGCAGTGAACAGGGGGCAAACGAATCACCCCTCCACTTT. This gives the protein CASSEQGANESPLHF.

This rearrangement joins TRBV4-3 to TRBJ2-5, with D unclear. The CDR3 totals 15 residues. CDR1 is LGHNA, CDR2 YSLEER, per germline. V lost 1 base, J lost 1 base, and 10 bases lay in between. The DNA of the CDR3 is TGCGCCAGCAGCCAAGGCACGGCCCCCCAAGAGACCCAGTACTTC. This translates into CASSQGTAPQETQYF.

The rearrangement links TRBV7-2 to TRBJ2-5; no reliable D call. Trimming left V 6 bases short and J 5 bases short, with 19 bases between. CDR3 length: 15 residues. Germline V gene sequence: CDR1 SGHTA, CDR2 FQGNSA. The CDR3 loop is CASSSDRALRETQYF. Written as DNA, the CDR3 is TGTGCCAGCAGTTCAGATCGGGCTTTGAGGGAGACCCAGTACTTC.

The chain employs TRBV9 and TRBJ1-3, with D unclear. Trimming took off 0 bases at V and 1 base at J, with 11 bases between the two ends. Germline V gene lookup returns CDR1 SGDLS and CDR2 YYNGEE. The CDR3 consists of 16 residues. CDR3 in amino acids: CASSVGIRASGNTIYF. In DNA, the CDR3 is TGTGCCAGCAGCGTAGGAATTAGGGCTTCTGGAAACACCATATATTTT.

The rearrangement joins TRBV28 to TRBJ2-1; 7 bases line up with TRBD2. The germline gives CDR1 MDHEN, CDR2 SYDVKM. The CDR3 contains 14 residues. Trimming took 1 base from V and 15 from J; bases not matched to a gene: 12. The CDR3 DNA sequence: TGTGCCAGCAGTTTATCTACAGCGGGACCTCTTAGGTTCTTC. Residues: CASSLSTAGPLRFF.

This CDR3 reads CASSQEARGSTNEKLFF. The CDR3 region has the DNA TGCGCCAGCAGCCAAGAGGCCAGGGGATCAACTAATGAAAAACTGTTTTTT. This chain links TRBV4-3 with TRBJ1-4; possible D gene TRBD1, 6 bases. The CDR3 has 17 amino acids. Trimming took 0 bases from V and 0 from J, leaving 11 bases between them. CDR1 LGHNA and CDR2 YSLEER come from the germline V gene.

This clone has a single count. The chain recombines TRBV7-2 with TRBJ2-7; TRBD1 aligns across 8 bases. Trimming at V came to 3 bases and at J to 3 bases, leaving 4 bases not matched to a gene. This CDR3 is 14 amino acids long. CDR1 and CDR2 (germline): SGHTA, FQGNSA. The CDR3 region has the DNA TGTGCCAGCAGCTTTTCGGGACAGGTCTACGAGCAGTACTTC. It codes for CASSFSGQVYEQYF.

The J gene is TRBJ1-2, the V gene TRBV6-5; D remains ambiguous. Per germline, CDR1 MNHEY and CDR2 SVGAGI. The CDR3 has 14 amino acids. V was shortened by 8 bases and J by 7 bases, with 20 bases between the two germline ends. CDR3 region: CASGSVGMIGGYTF. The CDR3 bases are TGTGCCAGCGGCTCGGTCGGGATGATTGGTGGCTACACCTTC.

CDR3 DNA sequence: TGTGCCAGCAGCGTGGGTAGGGCGGCCGGGGAGCTGTTTTTT. Encoded protein: CASSVGRAAGELFF. This sequence joins TRBV9 and TRBJ2-2; unclear D gene. V was cut by 2 bases and J by 6 bases, with 11 bases left in between. The CDR3 has 14 residues. Germline CDR1 and CDR2: SGDLS and YYNGEE.

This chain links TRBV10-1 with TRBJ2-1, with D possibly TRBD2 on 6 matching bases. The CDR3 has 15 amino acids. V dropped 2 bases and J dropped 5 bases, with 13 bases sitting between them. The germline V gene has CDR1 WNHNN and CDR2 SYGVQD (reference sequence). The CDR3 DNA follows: TGCGCCAGCAGTGAGGAGCTAGCGACCAACAATGAGCAGTTCTTC. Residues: CASSEELATNNEQFF.

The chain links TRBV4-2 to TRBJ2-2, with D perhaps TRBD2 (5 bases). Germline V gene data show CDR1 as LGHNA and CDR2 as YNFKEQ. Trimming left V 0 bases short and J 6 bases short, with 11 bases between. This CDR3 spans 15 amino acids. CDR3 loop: CASSQEGLGAGELFF. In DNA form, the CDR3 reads TGTGCCAGCAGCCAAGAAGGCCTCGGGGCCGGGGAGCTGTTTTTT.

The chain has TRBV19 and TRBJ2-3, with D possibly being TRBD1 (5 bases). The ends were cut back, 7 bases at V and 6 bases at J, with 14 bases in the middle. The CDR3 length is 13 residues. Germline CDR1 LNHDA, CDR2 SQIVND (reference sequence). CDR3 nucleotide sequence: TGTGCCAGTACTTTAGGATCAGGGGATACGCAGTATTTT. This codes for CASTLGSGDTQYF.

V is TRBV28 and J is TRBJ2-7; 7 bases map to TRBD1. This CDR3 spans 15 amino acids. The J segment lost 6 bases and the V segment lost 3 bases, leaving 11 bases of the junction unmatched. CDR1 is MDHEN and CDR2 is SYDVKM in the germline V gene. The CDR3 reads CASSFSPVGGSEQYF. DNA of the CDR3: TGTGCCAGCAGTTTTTCCCCGGTAGGGGGCAGCGAGCAGTACTTC.

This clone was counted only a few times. The CDR3, as DNA: TGCGCCAGCAGCCCCTCGTGGCAGGGGGCCAATGAGCAGTTCTTC. Translating it yields CASSPSWQGANEQFF. The V gene is TRBV4-3, the J gene TRBJ2-1; TRBD1 aligns across 8 bases. The junction had 8 bases not matched to a gene; V was cut back by 4 bases and J by 6 bases. From germline, CDR1 is LGHNA and CDR2 YSLEER. The CDR3 has 15 amino acids.

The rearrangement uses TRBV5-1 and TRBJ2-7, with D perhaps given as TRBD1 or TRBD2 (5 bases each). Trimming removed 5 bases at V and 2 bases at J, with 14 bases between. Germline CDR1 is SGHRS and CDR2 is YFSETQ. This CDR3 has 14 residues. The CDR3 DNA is TGCGCCAGCAGGACCGGGACCGACGCCTACGAGCAGTACTTC. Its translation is CASRTGTDAYEQYF.

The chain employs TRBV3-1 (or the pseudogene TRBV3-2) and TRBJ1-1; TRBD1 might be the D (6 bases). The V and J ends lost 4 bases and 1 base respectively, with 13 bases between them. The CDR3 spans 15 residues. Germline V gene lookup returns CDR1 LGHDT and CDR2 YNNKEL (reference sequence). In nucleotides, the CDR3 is TGTGCCAGCAGCCGCCGGTGGACAGCGAACACTGAAGCTTTCTTT. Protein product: CASSRRWTANTEAFF.